Described below is a single T cell receptor beta chain sequence and its context. The CDR3 covers 13 residues. CDR1 and CDR2 from the germline V gene are LNHNV and YYDKDF (reference sequence). Between the trimmed V and J ends, which lost 3 bases and 3 bases, there was a span of 8 bases. Method: immunoSEQ multiplex PCR; TCRdb's copy keeps in-frame clones and lacks some. The data contain about 220,000 clones, approximately 81% of them singletons. This specimen comes from a study of blood T cell repertoires in COVID-19. At the level of the study: PBMCs, B-cell-depleted T cells, or T cells were the source of the cDNA or gDNA that made up the material.

This sequence originates from a woman older than 75 with acute or convalescent COVID-19. Material for sequencing was peripheral blood. The V and J genes are TRBV15 and TRBJ2-5; D gene unclear. The CDR3 spells CATSSRTEETQYF. CDR3 in DNA: TGTGCCACCAGCAGCCGAACAGAAGAGACCCAGTACTTC.